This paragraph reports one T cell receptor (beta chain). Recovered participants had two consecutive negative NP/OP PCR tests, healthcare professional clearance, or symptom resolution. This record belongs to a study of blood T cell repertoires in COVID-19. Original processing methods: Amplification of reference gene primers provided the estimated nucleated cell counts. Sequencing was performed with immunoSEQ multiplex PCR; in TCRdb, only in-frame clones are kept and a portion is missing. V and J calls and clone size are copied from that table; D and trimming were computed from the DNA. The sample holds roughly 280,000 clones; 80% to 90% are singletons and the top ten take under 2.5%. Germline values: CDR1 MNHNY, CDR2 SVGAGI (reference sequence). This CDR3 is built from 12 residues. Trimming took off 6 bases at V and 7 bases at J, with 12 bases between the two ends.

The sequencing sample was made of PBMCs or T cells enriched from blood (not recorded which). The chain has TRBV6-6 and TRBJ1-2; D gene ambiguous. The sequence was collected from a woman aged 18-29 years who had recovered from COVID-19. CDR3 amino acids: CASSALYAGYTF. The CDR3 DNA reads TGTGCCAGCAGCGCCCTCTATGCTGGCTACACCTTC.